This TCR beta chain appears in the sequencing data of a study of blood T cell repertoires in COVID-19. At the level of the study: Sites across the United States, Italy and Spain contributed samples from acute and convalescent COVID-19. Sample material is recorded as cDNA or gDNA derived from T cells, B-cell-depleted T cells, or PBMCs.

Some clones are missing from TCRdb's copy, which holds only in-frame ones; the method was immunoSEQ multiplex PCR. The table records under 100,000 clones, roughly 78% of them present only once. CDR3 length: 13 amino acids. Trimming pared 5 bases from V and 2 bases from J, leaving 11 bases between. The germline CDR1 and CDR2 sequences are SQVTM and ANQGSEA. The clonotype was recovered from a man in his 60s with COVID-19, enrolled during active disease. Input material: peripheral blood. This chain uses TRBV29-1 with TRBJ2-3; a possible D gene is TRBD1 (7 bases). The CDR3 region is CSVRGTVTDTQYF. The CDR3, as DNA: TGCAGCGTTCGCGGGACAGTCACAGATACGCAGTATTTT.